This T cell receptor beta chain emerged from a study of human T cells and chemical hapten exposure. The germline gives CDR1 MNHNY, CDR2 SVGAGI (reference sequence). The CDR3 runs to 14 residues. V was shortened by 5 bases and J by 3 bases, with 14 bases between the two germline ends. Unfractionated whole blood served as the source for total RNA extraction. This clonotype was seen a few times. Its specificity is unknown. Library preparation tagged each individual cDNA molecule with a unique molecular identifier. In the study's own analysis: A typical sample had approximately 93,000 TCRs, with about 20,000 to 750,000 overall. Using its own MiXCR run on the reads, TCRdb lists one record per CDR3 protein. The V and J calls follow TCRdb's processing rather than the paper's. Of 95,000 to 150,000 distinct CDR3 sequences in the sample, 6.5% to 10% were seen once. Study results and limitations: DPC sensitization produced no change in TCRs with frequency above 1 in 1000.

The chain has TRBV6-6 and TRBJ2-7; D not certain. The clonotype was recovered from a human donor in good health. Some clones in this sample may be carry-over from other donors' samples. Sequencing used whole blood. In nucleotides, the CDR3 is TGTGCCAGCAGTCCCCGGACGGATAGCTACGAGCAGTACTTC. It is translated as CASSPRTDSYEQYF.